The clone carrying this T cell receptor (beta chain) has a handful of counts. This entry comes from a study of response to subunit inactivated influenza vaccine. TCRdb analysed the RT-PCR reads with MiXCR anew, one entry per CDR3 protein. The sample yields 600,000 to 850,000 distinct CDR3 sequences, 14% seen once. The sample was PBMCs from blood, taken around 14 days before vaccination. The source is a man between 50 and 59 years old who received an inactivated influenza vaccine.

CDR3 sequence (DNA): TGTGCCAGCAGCTCACTGGGGGACCTTTACGAGCAGTACTTC. This translates into CASSSLGDLYEQYF. V gene TRBV7-2 combines with J gene TRBJ2-7; D tentatively reads TRBD1 or TRBD2 (5 bases each). CDR3 size: 14 residues. Trimming left V 4 bases short and J 4 bases short, with 14 bases between. The V gene's germline CDR1 is SGHTA and CDR2 FQGNSA.